This T cell receptor (beta chain) was identified during a study of cytomegalovirus exposure and HLA in healthy donors. Use of 60 Vbeta and 13 Jbeta primers characterized the PCR. Produced via immunoSEQ multiplex PCR; TCRdb's table is partial and in-frame only. The sample gives some 160,000 clones, 73% of which show up once; 4.5% to 5.5% is in the top ten. The CDR3 contains 16 residues. CDR1 is LNHDA, CDR2 SQIVND, per germline (reference sequence). Trimming took off 4 bases at V and 2 bases at J, with 17 bases between the two ends. In the case of this clone: Its cognate antigen is unknown.

Overall study results and limits: Versus the approximately 720-donor mean, an Asian-associated ancestry cluster reportedly showed fewer N-insertions in a later analysis. The authors later found HLA-associated TCR beta chains more clonally expanded than equally common others. The study listed under 200 cytomegalovirus-associated TCR beta chains. Data from an earlier analysis indicated that most TCR beta V segments were productive either about 90% or about 30% of the time.

This receptor was identified in a woman aged 18-35 years in good health and CMV-seropositive. The gene calls are TRBV19 and TRBJ1-1; D not certain. The sample was PBMCs. The CDR3 DNA sequence: TGTGCCAGTAGTAGCGCCCTTGAGGGAGACAACACTGAAGCTTTCTTT. Its translation is CASSSALEGDNTEAFF.